A selection of T cell receptor beta chains follows, all from one sample in a study of beta chain features in type 1 diabetes. The table came from immunoSEQ multiplex PCR; TCRdb's copy has only in-frame clones and leaves some out. The sample yields 200,000 to 300,000 clones, around 65% seen once. Sequenced: naive CD4+ T cells from blood. The receptors come from a man younger than 40 in good health. Each CDR3 is given with its conserved first and last residue. A D gene is named only where the DNA matches it firmly. Rows may omit the clone size; those that give it use once, few, many or a size class.

v_call	clone_size	d_call	j_call	cdr3_nt	cdr3_aa
TRBV25-1	-	-	TRBJ1-2	TGTGCCAGCAGGGACGATGTTAACTATGGCTACACCTTC	CASRDDVNYGYTF
TRBV29-1	-	-	TRBJ2-1	TGCAGCGTTGAAGATCAGGGCAATGAGCAGTTCTTC	CSVEDQGNEQFF
TRBV11-2	once	-	TRBJ2-3	TGTGCCAGCACCTCATGGGAGGCCCGGCCAGATACGCAGTATTTT	CASTSWEARPDTQYF
TRBV6-5	once	TRBD1	TRBJ1-1	TGTGCCAGCAGTTACGGAGGGACAGGTCGGCACACTGAAGCTTTCTTT	CASSYGGTGRHTEAFF
TRBV7-6	-	TRBD2	TRBJ2-5	TGTGCCAGCAGCTTCGTTCTGACAGCGGGAGGGGGAGAGACCCAGTACTTC	CASSFVLTAGGGETQYF
TRBV4-3	-	TRBD1	TRBJ2-1	TGCGCCAGCAGCCGAGGGACAGGGACTTACAATGAGCAGTTCTTC	CASSRGTGTYNEQFF
TRBV7-2	once	-	TRBJ1-6	TGTGCCAGCAGCCGCGCAGTAGGAGGGTTGAATTCACCCCTCCACTTT	CASSRAVGGLNSPLHF
TRBV7-2	-	-	TRBJ2-5	TGTGCCAGCAGCTCCCCGGTGGGGGGCGTTAAAGAGACCCAGTACTTC	CASSSPVGGVKETQYF
TRBV30	once	-	TRBJ2-3	TGTGCCTGGAGCCACGGGGGAACGCCAGGGACGCAGTATTTT	CAWSHGGTPGTQYF
TRBV4-1	-	-	TRBJ2-5	TGCGCCAGCAGCCAGAACATGTTGGAGACCCAGTACTTC	CASSQNMLETQYF
TRBV10-3	-	TRBD2	TRBJ2-7	TGTGCCATCAGTGAGGGGACTAGCGGATACGAGCAGTACTTC	CAISEGTSGYEQYF
TRBV25-1	once	-	TRBJ2-2	TGTGCCAGCAGTGATTATGGGGGTAACACCGGGGAGCTGTTTTTT	CASSDYGGNTGELFF
TRBV30	-	TRBD1	TRBJ2-3	TGTGCCTGGAGTAGGACAGGGCTTGACACAGATACGCAGTATTTT	CAWSRTGLDTDTQYF
TRBV25-1	few	TRBD2	TRBJ2-3	TGTGCCAGCAGTGAAGGTCTAGCGGGGATCACAGATACGCAGTATTTT	CASSEGLAGITDTQYF
TRBV7-2	-	-	TRBJ2-3	TGTGCCAGCAGCTTATTAGGGGTAGATACGCAGTATTTT	CASSLLGVDTQYF
TRBV7-6	-	TRBD2	TRBJ2-3	TGTGCCAGCAGTCGGACTAGCGGGAACACAGATACGCAGTATTTT	CASSRTSGNTDTQYF
TRBV25-1	-	-	TRBJ2-7	TGTGCCAGCAGTGATATCCAGGAACCCTACGAGCAGTACTTC	CASSDIQEPYEQYF
TRBV7-2	-	TRBD2	TRBJ2-3	TGTGCCAGCAGCATCAAGACTAGCGGGGCTAGCACAGATACGCAGTATTTT	CASSIKTSGASTDTQYF
TRBV25-1	-	TRBD2	TRBJ2-7	TGTGCCAGCAGTGAAAGGGGACTAGCGGGAGGCGAGCAGTACTTC	CASSERGLAGGEQYF
TRBV6-5	-	-	TRBJ2-6	TGTGCCAGTCTGGGGCTCTCTGGGGCCAACGTCCTGACTTTC	CASLGLSGANVLTF
TRBV19	-	TRBD2	TRBJ2-5	TGTGCCAGTAGTCTGGGCGGGGGAAGACAAGAGACCCAGTACTTC	CASSLGGGRQETQYF
TRBV29-1	-	TRBD1	TRBJ2-7	TGCAGCGTTGAAAACTGGACAGGTTCCGAGCAGTACTTC	CSVENWTGSEQYF
TRBV21-1	-	-	TRBJ2-7	TGTGCCAGCAGCTGTTCGACAGGGGGCTTACGGTACGAGCAGTACTTC	CASSCSTGGLRYEQYF
TRBV10-3	few	-	TRBJ2-6	TGTGCCATCAGTGATTCGGCAAGCTCTGGGGCCAACGTCCTGACTTTC	CAISDSASSGANVLTF
TRBV29-1	-	-	TRBJ2-2	TGCAGCGTTGTGGGGACTCGCACCGGGGAGCTGTTTTTT	CSVVGTRTGELFF
TRBV27	-	-	TRBJ2-1	TGTGCCAGCAGGAGGGACTCCATCTACAATGAGCAGTTCTTC	CASRRDSIYNEQFF
TRBV29-1	-	-	TRBJ2-3	TGCAGCGTTGAGACAGACACCCCCACAGATACGCAGTATTTT	CSVETDTPTDTQYF
TRBV4-1	-	TRBD1	TRBJ1-6	TGCGCCAGCAGCCCTCTATTGGACAGGGGGCATGCACCCCTCCACTTT	CASSPLLDRGHAPLHF
TRBV7-2	-	-	TRBJ2-2	TGTGCCAGCAGCTCCCCAAAGGGGTACACCGGGGAGCTGTTTTTT	CASSSPKGYTGELFF
TRBV20-1	-	-	TRBJ1-2	TGCAGTGCTAGAGATGGAGGAGGCTACACCTTC	CSARDGGGYTF
TRBV28	-	TRBD2	TRBJ2-5	TGTGCCAGCAGTACTCTAGCGGGAGTGGAGACCCAGTACTTC	CASSTLAGVETQYF
TRBV5-1	-	-	TRBJ2-3	TGCGCCAGCAGCTGGGCTGGGGGCCGGGGAGATACGCAGTATTTT	CASSWAGGRGDTQYF
TRBV5-1	-	-	TRBJ2-7	TGCGCCAGCAGCTTGGCCGTAAGTGGCTACGAGCAGTACTTC	CASSLAVSGYEQYF